This paragraph covers one T cell receptor beta chain sequence. Its antigen is undetermined. How the authors handled the data: Filtering differed since immunoSEQ provided only junctions, with no quality scores. Profiling relied on immunoSEQ multiplex PCR, and the TCRdb table lists in-frame clones only, not all of them. V and J calls plus clone size are reproduced from that table; the DNA served to infer D and trimming. Of about 2 million clones in the sample, over 85% were seen once. This record comes from a study of shared clonotypes between healthy human individuals. Regarding the study as a whole: Among non-shared clonotypes, generation probabilities were lower than among those shared by all four donors. Sharing across four donors was highest in naive CD4 (around 5%) and lowest in memory CD8 (roughly 0.4%).

Germline-derived CDR1 and CDR2 are WNHNN and SYGVQD (reference sequence). V lost 6 bases to trimming and J lost 6 bases; unmatched junction nucleotides: 7. The CDR3 runs to 13 residues. This chain links TRBV10-1 with TRBJ1-2; 7 nucleotides match TRBD1. Sequenced sample: naive CD4+ T cells sorted from blood. Subset given: CD45RA+ positively selected. The sequence came from a young man in good health. Here the CDR3 DNA reads TGCGCCAGCAGCCCCGACAGGGTAAATGGCTACACCTTC. It encodes CASSPDRVNGYTF.